This is a list of T cell receptor beta chains from one sample in a study of PD-1 blockade in classical Hodgkin lymphoma. Method: immunoSEQ multiplex PCR; TCRdb's copy keeps in-frame clones and lacks some. The sample comprises about 20,000 clones, 60% to 75% of which are singletons, and around 7.6% rests with the top ten. Sample: peripheral blood mononuclear cells (PBMCs), taken before the fourth cycle of nivolumab. These receptors were collected from a human donor with classical Hodgkin lymphoma. Each CDR3 is given with its conserved first and last residue. A D gene is named only where the DNA matches it firmly. The size field is filled for only some rows; it gives once, few, many or a size class.

j_call v_call d_call clone_size cdr3_nt cdr3_aa
TRBJ2-2 TRBV10-3 TRBD2 - TGTGCCATCAGCCCTGGGACTAGCGGGCTGGTAGCGCGGGAGCTGTTTTTT CAISPGTSGLVARELFF
TRBJ2-2 TRBV28 - few TGTGCCAGCAGTCTCCGGGACTTCCAGAACACCGGGGAGCTGTTTTTT CASSLRDFQNTGELFF
TRBJ2-1 TRBV30 TRBD2 few TGTGCCTGGAGTGTACTAGCGGGGGTCAATGAGCAGTTCTTC CAWSVLAGVNEQFF
TRBJ2-3 TRBV4-1 TRBD2 - TGCGCCAGCAGCCCCAACGACCCCGGGAGGGATACGCAGTATTTT CASSPNDPGRDTQYF
TRBJ1-4 TRBV5-5 - - TGTGCCAGCAGCTTGGGAGGGGAAGGCGAAAAACTGTTTTTT CASSLGGEGEKLFF
TRBJ2-1 TRBV29-1 - - TGCAGCGTCCGTATGGACTCTCCCCTCAGTGAGCAGTTCTTC CSVRMDSPLSEQFF
TRBJ2-1 TRBV11-1 - medium-sized TGTGCCAGCAGCTTCAATGGGGGATGGGGGAATGAGCAGTTCTTC CASSFNGGWGNEQFF
TRBJ2-5 TRBV7-2 - - TGTGCCAGCAGCCCTCGATCGGAGACCCAGTACTTC CASSPRSETQYF
TRBJ1-5 TRBV7-6 TRBD1 few TGTGCCAGCAGCTCCCTCCAGGGACAGGATCAGCCCCAGCATTTT CASSSLQGQDQPQHF
TRBJ2-7 TRBV27 - - TGTGCCAGCAGTTTATCGAGTAGGGGGTGGGAGCAGTACTTC CASSLSSRGWEQYF
TRBJ1-5 TRBV28 - - TGTGCCAGCAGTCTGAGACAGCTCAATCAGCCCCAGCATTTT CASSLRQLNQPQHF
TRBJ2-1 TRBV28 TRBD2 - TGTGCCAGCACCTCTAGCGGGGGGATCTCCTACAATGAGCAGTTCTTC CASTSSGGISYNEQFF
TRBJ2-5 TRBV7-7 - - TGTGCTAGCAGCTTAATCCAGGGGCCTTCCCTGAACTTC CASSLIQGPSLNF
TRBJ2-5 TRBV9 TRBD2 - TGTGCCAGCAGCGTAGCGCTAGCGGGCTCCAGGAAGACCCAGTACTTC CASSVALAGSRKTQYF
TRBJ2-1 TRBV2 TRBD2 - TGTGCCAGCAGTGTGACTAGCGGGAGGAATGAGCAGTTCTTC CASSVTSGRNEQFF
TRBJ2-2 TRBV7-3 TRBD1 few TGTGCCAGCAGCTCGAGAACGGGACAGGGCGGGGAGCTGTTTTTT CASSSRTGQGGELFF
TRBJ2-7 TRBV5-1 - - TGCGCCAGCATTGGGACTCCAGGTGGCGAGCAGTACTTC CASIGTPGGEQYF
TRBJ2-7 TRBV5-6 TRBD1 - TGTGCCAGCAGCTTGGTCGGACAGGGGTACTACGAGCAGTACTTC CASSLVGQGYYEQYF
TRBJ2-7 TRBV18 - few TGTGCCAGCTCACCACGATCACAGGATACCTACGAGCAGTACTTC CASSPRSQDTYEQYF
TRBJ1-4 TRBV9 - few TGTGCCAGCAGCGTCGATCCAATCGGGGCAACTAATGAAAAACTGTTTTTT CASSVDPIGATNEKLFF
TRBJ1-1 TRBV29-1 TRBD1 medium-sized TGCAGCGTTCTGACCCGGGCAGGGACAGGGGAGAAATTT CSVLTRAGTGEKF
TRBJ2-3 TRBV18 TRBD2 - TGTGCCAGCTCACCGTCGGCTAGCGGGAGTCCCCTTGATACGCAGTATTTT CASSPSASGSPLDTQYF
TRBJ2-7 TRBV7-2 TRBD1 few TGTGCCAGCAGCGTGATTGGGACAGCCTACGAGCAGTACTTC CASSVIGTAYEQYF
TRBJ1-4 TRBV28 - - TGTGCCAGCAGCCCCGACAGCCTAGTAGTTGAAAAACTGTTTTTT CASSPDSLVVEKLFF
TRBJ2-7 TRBV6-1 TRBD2 once TGTGCCAGCAGTGATTTCGGGACTAGCCTGTACGAGCAGTACTTC CASSDFGTSLYEQYF
TRBJ2-2 TRBV12-5 TRBD2 - TGTGCTAGTGGTTCCGACCTAGCGGCCGGGGAGCTGTTTTTT CASGSDLAAGELFF
TRBJ2-1 TRBV10-1 - - TGCGCCAGCAGTGAGTCGCAGGGGCGATACAATGAGCAGTTCTTC CASSESQGRYNEQFF
TRBJ1-1 TRBV7-2 - few TGTGCCAGCAGCTTATACTACAGGGCGAACACTGAAGCTTTCTTT CASSLYYRANTEAFF
TRBJ1-2 TRBV5-1 TRBD1 - TGCGCCAGCAGCTTGGAGGCAGGGGGCGCAAGGGGCTACACCTTC CASSLEAGGARGYTF
TRBJ2-1 TRBV19 TRBD2 - TGTGCCAGTAGTATAGCTAGCGGAACATACAATGAGCAGTTCTTC CASSIASGTYNEQFF
TRBJ2-1 TRBV6-4 - medium-sized TGTGCCAGCAGTGACTCGATAGCCGATGAGCAGTTCTTC CASSDSIADEQFF
TRBJ2-5 TRBV11-2 TRBD2 - TGTGCCAGCAGTCACCGACTAGCGGGAATTCTAGAGACCCAGTACTTC CASSHRLAGILETQYF
TRBJ2-5 TRBV6-5 TRBD1 - TGTGCCAGCAGTTACGGGACAGCCCAGCGGGAGACCCAGTACTTC CASSYGTAQRETQYF